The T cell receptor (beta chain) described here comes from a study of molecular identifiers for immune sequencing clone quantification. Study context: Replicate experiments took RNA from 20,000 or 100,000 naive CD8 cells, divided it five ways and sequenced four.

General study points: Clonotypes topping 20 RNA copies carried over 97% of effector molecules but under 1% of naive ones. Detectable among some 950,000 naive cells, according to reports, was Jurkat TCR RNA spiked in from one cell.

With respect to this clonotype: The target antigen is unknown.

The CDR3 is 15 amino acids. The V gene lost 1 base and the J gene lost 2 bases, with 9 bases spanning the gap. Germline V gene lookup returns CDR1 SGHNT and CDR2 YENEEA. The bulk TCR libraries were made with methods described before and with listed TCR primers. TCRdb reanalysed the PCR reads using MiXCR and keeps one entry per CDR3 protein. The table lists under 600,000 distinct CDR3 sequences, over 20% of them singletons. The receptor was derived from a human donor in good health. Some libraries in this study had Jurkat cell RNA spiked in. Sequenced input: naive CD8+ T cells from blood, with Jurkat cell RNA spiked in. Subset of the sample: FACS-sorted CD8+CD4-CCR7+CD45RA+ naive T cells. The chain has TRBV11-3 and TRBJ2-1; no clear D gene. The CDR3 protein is CASSLGFPAYNEQFF. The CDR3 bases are TGTGCCAGCAGCTTAGGATTCCCGGCCTACAATGAGCAGTTCTTC.